This T cell receptor (beta chain) was identified during a study of molecular identifiers for immune sequencing clone quantification. Study at large: Naive CD8 cell RNA, from roughly 20,000 or 100,000 cells, was split five ways in replicates, with four sequenced.

Via MiXCR, TCRdb re-called the PCR reads, giving one row per CDR3 protein. The table lists approximately 680,000 distinct CDR3 sequences, 25% of them singletons, with 0.78% in the top ten. Per the germline V gene, CDR1 is SGDLS and CDR2 is YYNGEE. The V and J ends lost 0 bases and 3 bases, in that order; junction bases with no gene match: 9. CDR3 length equals 17 residues. Sorted cell numbers of roughly 17,000 to 1,100,000, with 10%, 30% or 50% RNA, served as input for naive CD8 libraries. Naive CD8 T cells, phenotype CD8+CD4-CCR7+CD45RA+, were sorted. About this clonotype itself: Its antigen remains unknown.

Overall study results and limits: Spiked TCR RNA from one Jurkat cell reportedly showed up when mixed among approximately 990,000 naive cells.

This receptor was obtained from a human donor in good health. Some libraries in this study had Jurkat cell RNA spiked in. The sequencing sample was made of naive CD8+ T cells from blood, with Jurkat cell RNA spiked in. Sample subset: FACS-sorted CD8+CD4-CCR7+CD45RA+ naive T cells. The J gene is TRBJ2-3, the V gene TRBV9, with TRBD2 identical over 8 bases. The CDR3 spells CASSVAQASGPTDTQYF. The CDR3 DNA follows: TGTGCCAGCAGCGTAGCCCAAGCTAGCGGGCCAACAGATACGCAGTATTTT.